The subject of this entry is one T cell receptor (beta chain). The sample carries other DNA sequences with the same CDR3. CDR1 SGHRS and CDR2 YFSETQ come from the germline V gene. CDR3 length: 13 amino acids. Germline trimming cut 4 bases from V and 2 bases from J; bases unmatched to any gene: 2. The source of the sample is a study of blood T cell repertoires in COVID-19. Across the study: T cells, B-cell-depleted T cells, or PBMCs provided the cDNA or gDNA that served as material.

Using immunoSEQ multiplex PCR, the repertoire was profiled, and TCRdb retains in-frame clones only, with some absent. The sample carries more than 85,000 clones, approximately 80% recorded once. V gene TRBV5-1 combines with J gene TRBJ2-5; 7 bases align to TRBD1. The clonotype comes from a man older than 75 with acute or convalescent COVID-19. The specimen was peripheral blood. The CDR3 protein is CASSLGQQETQYF. The CDR3 bases are TGCGCCAGCAGCCTGGGACAGCAAGAGACCCAGTACTTC.